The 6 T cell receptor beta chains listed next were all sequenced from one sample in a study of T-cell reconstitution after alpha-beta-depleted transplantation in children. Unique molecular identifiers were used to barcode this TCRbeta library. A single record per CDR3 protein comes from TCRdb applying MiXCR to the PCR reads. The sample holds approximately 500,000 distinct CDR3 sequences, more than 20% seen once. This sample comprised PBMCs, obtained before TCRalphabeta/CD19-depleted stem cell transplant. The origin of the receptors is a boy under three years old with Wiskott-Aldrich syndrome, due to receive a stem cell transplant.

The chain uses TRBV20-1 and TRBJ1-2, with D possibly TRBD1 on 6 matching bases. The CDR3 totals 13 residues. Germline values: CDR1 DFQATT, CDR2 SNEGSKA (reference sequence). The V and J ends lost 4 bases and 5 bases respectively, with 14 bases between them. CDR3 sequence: CSATKTGTYGYTF. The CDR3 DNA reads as TGCAGTGCTACGAAAACAGGGACTTATGGCTACACCTTC.

CDR3 DNA: TGTGCCATCAGGGACGGAGAGGATTCACCCCTCCACTTT. This codes for CAIRDGEDSPLHF. The chain uses TRBV10-3 and TRBJ1-6; D unclear. Trimming stripped 6 bases from V and 8 bases from J, with 11 bases between. Germline assignment: CDR1 ENHRY and CDR2 SYGVKD. The CDR3 extends over 13 amino acids.

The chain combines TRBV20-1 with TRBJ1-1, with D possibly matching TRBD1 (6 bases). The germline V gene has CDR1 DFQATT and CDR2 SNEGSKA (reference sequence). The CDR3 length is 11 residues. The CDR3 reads CRTGTFVEAFF. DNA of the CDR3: TGCAGGACCGGGACATTTGTTGAAGCTTTCTTT.

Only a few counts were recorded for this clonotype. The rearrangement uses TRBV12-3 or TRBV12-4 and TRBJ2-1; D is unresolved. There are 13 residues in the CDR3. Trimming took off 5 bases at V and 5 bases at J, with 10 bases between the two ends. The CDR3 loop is CASSTRVNNEQFF. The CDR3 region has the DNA TGTGCCAGCAGTACCCGCGTAAACAATGAGCAGTTCTTC.

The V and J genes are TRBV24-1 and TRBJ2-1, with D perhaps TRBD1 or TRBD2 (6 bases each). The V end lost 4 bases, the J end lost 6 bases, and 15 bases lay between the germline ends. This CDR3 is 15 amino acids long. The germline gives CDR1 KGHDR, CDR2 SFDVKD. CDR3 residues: CATSEGTGAPNEQFF. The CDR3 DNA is TGTGCCACCAGTGAAGGAACGGGGGCTCCCAATGAGCAGTTCTTC.

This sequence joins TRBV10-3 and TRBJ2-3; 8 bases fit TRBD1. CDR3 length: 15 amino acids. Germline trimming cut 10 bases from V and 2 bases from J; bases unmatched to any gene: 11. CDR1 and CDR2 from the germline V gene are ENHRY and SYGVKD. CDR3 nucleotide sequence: TGTGCCACCACAAGGACAGGGATTCCCACAGATACGCAGTATTTT. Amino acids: CATTRTGIPTDTQYF.